These 28 T cell receptor beta chains share one sample of origin, sequenced in a study of molecular identifiers for immune sequencing clone quantification. TCRdb independently ran MiXCR on the PCR reads; one entry per CDR3 protein. This sample has about 640,000 distinct CDR3 sequences, with about 20% found just once. The sample comprised naive CD8+ T cells from blood, with Jurkat cell RNA spiked in. Subset indicated: FACS-sorted CD8+CD4-CCR7+CD45RA+ naive T cells. Receptors were obtained from a human donor in good health. Some libraries in this study had Jurkat cell RNA spiked in.

In regard to this clonotype: This may arise from a read error, as a much more abundant clone is one base away. V is TRBV4-3 and J is TRBJ1-3, with unresolved D. The CDR3 has 16 residues. CDR1 and CDR2 (germline): LGHNA, YSLEER. CDR3 nucleotides: TGCGCCAGCAGCCAAGCGGTTGGACCTAGCCGAAACACCATATGTTTT. It specifies CASSQAVGPSRNTICF.

The chain joins TRBV10-2 to TRBJ1-5; D ambiguous. The CDR3 sequence is 15 residues long. Germline V gene sequence: CDR1 WSHSY, CDR2 SAAADI. The V gene lost 6 bases and the J gene lost 0 bases, with 12 bases spanning the gap. CDR3 protein: CASREGVGSNQPQHF. The DNA of the CDR3 is TGCGCCAGCAGGGAGGGTGTTGGTAGCAATCAGCCCCAGCATTTT.

This clonotype showed up just a few times. The chain couples TRBV5-6 to TRBJ2-7; 7 bases are a match to TRBD2. The V and J ends lost 3 bases and 5 bases, in that order; junction bases with no gene match: 5. Germline CDR1 SGHDT, CDR2 YYEEEE. This CDR3 has 13 amino acids. CDR3 sequence: CASSWGGGNEQYF. CDR3 sequence (DNA): TGTGCCAGCAGCTGGGGGGGGGGTAACGAGCAGTACTTC. The full variable domain, in which reference TRBV5-6 and TRBJ2-7 provide the parts outside the CDR3, is DAGVTQSPTHLIKTRGQQVTLRCSPKSGHDTVSWYQQALGQGPQFIFQYYEEEERQRGNFPDRFSGHQFPNYSSELNVNALLLGDSALYLCASSWGGGNEQYFGPGTRLTVT.

This clonotype was counted ten times or more. The chain carries TRBV7-9 and TRBJ2-6, with 9 bases that match TRBD1. CDR3 length: 17 amino acids. Looked up from germline, CDR1 is SEHNR and CDR2 is FQNEAQ (reference sequence). The ends lost 5 bases at V and 3 bases at J; junction bases unmatched: 8. The CDR3 nucleotides read TGTGCCAGCAGCCACCCGACAGGGGGTAGTGGGGCCAACGTCCTGACTTTC. It translates to CASSHPTGGSGANVLTF.

As regards this clonotype: A much larger clone lies a single base off, so this may be a read error. This chain connects TRBV5-1 to TRBJ1-1; D is possibly TRBD1 (5 bases). CDR3 length equals 12 residues. Germline CDR1 is SGHRS and CDR2 is YFSETQ. CDR3 residues: CANSLGGLEAFF. The CDR3 nucleotides are TGCGCCAACAGCTTGGGGGGACTTGAAGCTTTCTTT.

The genes are TRBV11-3 and TRBJ2-1; tentatively, D is TRBD1 (5 bases). Trimming stripped 5 bases from V and 0 bases from J, with 14 bases between. Looked up from germline, CDR1 is SGHNT and CDR2 is YENEEA. The CDR3 length is 16 residues. The DNA of the CDR3 is TGTGCCAGCAGCCTCCCGACAGCAAGCTCCTACAATGAGCAGTTCTTC. It encodes CASSLPTASSYNEQFF.

This clonotype has a handful of counts. The chain joins TRBV30 to TRBJ2-3; TRBD2 matches at 13 bases. CDR3 length: 19 residues. CDR1 is GTSNPN and CDR2 is SVGIG in the germline V gene (reference sequence). The ends lost 4 bases at V and 6 bases at J; junction bases unmatched: 19. The CDR3 nucleotides are TGTGCCTGGACCCCCCCGATGGGACTAGCGGGGATATCAGGGGATACGCAGTATTTT. This encodes CAWTPPMGLAGISGDTQYF.

This clonotype was seen ten or more times. This chain links TRBV7-6 with TRBJ2-7; perhaps TRBD2 as D (6 bases). The CDR3 sequence is 14 residues long. The ends were cut back, 3 bases at V and 3 bases at J, with 12 bases in the middle. CDR1 is SGHVS, CDR2 FNYEAQ, per germline. The CDR3 protein is CASSFGLGLYEQYF. The CDR3 DNA reads as TGTGCCAGCAGCTTCGGCCTGGGACTCTACGAGCAGTACTTC.

The chain links TRBV6-5 to TRBJ1-1; no firm D call. This CDR3 comprises 15 residues. Trimming pared 6 bases from V and 1 base from J, leaving 15 bases between. CDR1 is MNHEY and CDR2 is SVGAGI in the germline V gene. The CDR3 loop is CASSWNWQANTEAFF. CDR3 DNA: TGTGCCAGCAGCTGGAATTGGCAGGCGAACACTGAAGCTTTCTTT.

The CDR3 region is CASSQEGTADYEQYF. CDR3 nucleotides: TGCGCCAGCAGCCAAGAGGGGACCGCAGACTACGAGCAGTACTTC. The rearrangement links TRBV4-1 to TRBJ2-7; D possibly uses TRBD1 or TRBD2 (5 bases each). Looked up from germline, CDR1 is MGHRA and CDR2 is YSYEKL. Trimming pared 0 bases from V and 3 bases from J, leaving 12 bases between. The CDR3 runs 15 residues.

With regard to this clonotype: With a much larger clone just one base away, this may be a read error. The V and J genes are TRBV2 and TRBJ2-2, with 9 positions matching TRBD2. The CDR3 spans 17 residues. Germline values: CDR1 SNHLY, CDR2 FYNNEI. With 5 bases clipped from V and 4 bases from J, the junction kept 11 bases outside the gene matches. CDR3 sequence reads: CASSKPAGGPITGELFF. CDR3 DNA sequence: TGTGCCAGCAGTAAACCCGCGGGAGGGCCGATCACCGGGGAGCTGTTTTTT.

Notes on this clonotype: It may be a read error: a sequence one base away is much more abundant. The rearrangement uses TRBV21-1 and TRBJ1-1. TRBV21-1 is termed a pseudogene. The CDR3 consists of 14 residues. Here the CDR3 DNA reads TGTGCCAGCAGGGTAGTCCGATCTAACACTGAAGCTTTCTTT. Translating gives CASRVVRSNTEAFF.

This clonotype was seen only a few times. The genes are TRBV4-2 and TRBJ2-2; 7 nucleotides match TRBD2. The trim removed 0 bases at V and 6 bases at J, leaving 7 bases unmatched. The CDR3 extends over 16 amino acids. From germline, CDR1 is LGHNA and CDR2 YNFKEQ. CDR3 in amino acids: CASSQELRLAPGELFF. The CDR3, as DNA: TGTGCCAGCAGCCAAGAGCTGCGACTAGCCCCCGGGGAGCTGTTTTTT.

In its sample, this clonotype was seen many times. The chain joins TRBV9 to TRBJ2-2; tentative D call: TRBD1 (5 bases). Germline V gives CDR1 SGDLS, CDR2 YYNGEE. Trimming shortened V by 3 bases and J by 7 bases, and 19 bases separated the two germline ends. CDR3 size: 16 residues. The CDR3 spells CASSGGQGVQGGELFF. CDR3 DNA: TGTGCCAGCAGCGGAGGCCAGGGCGTTCAGGGCGGGGAGCTGTTTTTT.

Concerning this clonotype: A much larger clone differs by one base, so this may be a read error. The CDR3 is CRASNRDIDEQYF. The DNA for the CDR3 is TGCAGGGCTAGTAATAGGGATATCGACGAGCAGTACTTC. The rearrangement uses TRBV20-1 and TRBJ2-7; D not certain. The germline V gene has CDR1 DFQATT and CDR2 SNEGSKA (reference sequence). The length of the CDR3 is 13 residues.

Note on this clonotype: With a much larger clone just one base away, this may be a read error. The chain recombines TRBV4-3 with TRBJ2-7, with D possibly being TRBD1 or TRBD2 (5 bases each). Trimming cost V 0 bases and J 3 bases, with 15 bases left between them. CDR3 length: 16 amino acids. CDR1 is LGHNA, CDR2 YSLEER, per germline. This CDR3 reads CASSQDFGDAGYEQYF. CDR3 bases: TGCGCCAGCAGCCAAGATTTTGGGGACGCCGGCTACGAGCAGTACTTC.

This clonotype was observed many times. The chain is built from TRBV7-2 and TRBJ2-3; TRBD2 aligns across 11 bases. With 5 bases clipped from V and 6 bases from J, the junction kept 10 bases outside the gene matches. The CDR3 extends over 16 amino acids. In germline, CDR1 is SGHTA, CDR2 FQGNSA. Here the CDR3 DNA reads TGTGCCAGCAGCACAGGGACTAGCGGTTGGTCTGATACGCAGTATTTT. It yields the protein CASSTGTSGWSDTQYF.

This chain connects TRBV19 to TRBJ2-2, with D possibly being TRBD2 (5 bases). The germline V gene has CDR1 LNHDA and CDR2 SQIVND (reference sequence). The CDR3 length is 13 residues. With 3 bases removed from V and 8 bases from J, the gap between germline ends came to 10 bases. CDR3 residues: CASSMGGLGELFF. CDR3 coding DNA: TGTGCCAGTAGTATGGGCGGGTTAGGGGAGCTGTTTTTT.

This rearrangement joins TRBV6-1 to TRBJ2-7, with a possible D match to TRBD2 (5 bases). The CDR3 runs 15 residues. Trimming pared 5 bases from V and 3 bases from J, leaving 17 bases between. The V gene's germline CDR1 is MNHNS and CDR2 SASEGT. The chain's CDR3 is CASSSVWEWVYEQYF. The CDR3 DNA reads as TGTGCCAGCAGTTCCGTCTGGGAGTGGGTCTACGAGCAGTACTTC.

This clonotype was counted ten times or more. V usage is TRBV7-2 and J usage is TRBJ2-1; no firm D call. Trimming shortened V by 2 bases and J by 0 bases, and 8 bases separated the two germline ends. The CDR3 has 15 amino acids. Germline V CDR1 and CDR2: SGHTA, FQGNSA. The CDR3 sequence is CASSLYGNSYNEQFF. The CDR3 coding sequence is TGTGCCAGCAGCTTATATGGTAACTCCTACAATGAGCAGTTCTTC.

As for this clonotype: Likely a read error: the CDR3 ends without its conserved phenylalanine or tryptophan. The rearrangement uses TRBV19 and TRBJ2-7; unclear D gene. V shed 3 bases and J shed 2 bases, with 8 bases lying between them. This CDR3 is 13 amino acids long. Germline V CDR1 and CDR2: LNHDA, SQIVND (reference sequence). CDR3 region: CASSMADAYEQYS. The DNA for the CDR3 is TGTGCCAGTAGTATGGCGGATGCCTACGAGCAGTACTCC.

This clonotype appeared many times. The chain employs TRBV28 and TRBJ2-7; TRBD2 matches 10 bases. Germline loops: CDR1 MDHEN, CDR2 SYDVKM. This CDR3 has 15 residues. After removal of 2 bases from V and 5 bases from J, the junction contained 6 bases not matched to a gene. In DNA form, the CDR3 reads TGTGCCAGCAGTTTACCTAGCGGGAGTACGGACGAGCAGTACTTC. Protein product: CASSLPSGSTDEQYF.

This clonotype occurred many times. The rearrangement joins TRBV4-1 to TRBJ2-3; the match to TRBD2 covers 9 bases. There are 14 residues in the CDR3. Trimming took 4 bases from V and 4 from J; bases not matched to a gene: 3. Germline CDR1 and CDR2: MGHRA and YSYEKL. The CDR3 loop reads CASSRGGGADTQYF. In nucleotides, the CDR3 is TGCGCCAGCAGCCGGGGCGGGGGGGCAGATACGCAGTATTTT.

This clonotype turned up a few times. This chain joins TRBV27 and TRBJ2-7; D possibly corresponds to TRBD2 (6 bases). The germline V and J ends were trimmed by 0 bases and 2 bases, with 14 bases remaining between them. The CDR3 consists of 16 residues. CDR1 and CDR2 (germline): MNHEY, SMNVEV (reference sequence). Written as DNA, the CDR3 is TGTGCCAGCAGTTTATCTGTGGGGGGACTCGCCTACGAGCAGTACTTC. This encodes CASSLSVGGLAYEQYF.

This clonotype has just a few counts. The V and J genes are TRBV6-5 and TRBJ1-4, with no clear D. The CDR3 extends over 13 amino acids. The V gene lost 0 bases and the J gene lost 10 bases, with 9 bases spanning the gap. Germline CDR1 is MNHEY and CDR2 is SVGAGI. The CDR3 reads CASSYSLEGKLFF. DNA of the CDR3: TGTGCCAGCAGTTACTCGCTGGAGGGAAAACTGTTTTTT.

This clonotype has ten or more counts. The chain has TRBV7-9 and TRBJ2-4, with a possible D match to TRBD2 (6 bases). The ends were cut back, 5 bases at V and 0 bases at J, with 14 bases in the middle. The CDR3 has 16 amino acids. From germline, CDR1 is SEHNR and CDR2 FQNEAQ (reference sequence). CDR3 loop: CASSRTDGGAKNIQYF. The CDR3 region has the DNA TGTGCCAGCAGCCGCACGGACGGGGGAGCCAAAAACATTCAGTACTTC.

This clonotype was picked up many times. The rearrangement uses TRBV29-1 and TRBJ1-1; tentatively, D is TRBD1 (6 bases). CDR3 length equals 12 residues. V lost 3 bases and J lost 4, with 9 bases in between. Germline V gene lookup returns CDR1 SQVTM and CDR2 ANQGSEA. The DNA for the CDR3 is TGCAGCGTTGAGGCAGGGGCCACTGAAGCTTTCTTT. It specifies CSVEAGATEAFF.

This clonotype was observed at least ten times. The chain couples TRBV20-1 to TRBJ1-4; D unresolved. Trimming left V 0 bases short and J 8 bases short, with 13 bases between. Germline V lookup: CDR1 DFQATT, CDR2 SNEGSKA (reference sequence). There are 14 residues in the CDR3. CDR3 in amino acids: CSARDDMEAEKLFF. Here the CDR3 DNA reads TGCAGTGCTAGAGATGACATGGAGGCGGAAAAACTGTTTTTT.